This T cell receptor (beta chain) was captured by sequencing in a study of OX40 agonist ivuxolimab in advanced cancers. Across the whole study: Every 2 weeks, patients received ivuxolimab intravenously, dosed at 0.01 to 10 mg/kg. Partial responses occurred in Three dose-escalation patients, one with hepatocellular carcinoma and two with cutaneous melanoma. Points from the study as a whole: In general, CD8+ T cells held more expanded clones than CD4+ did, on average.

Here immunoSEQ multiplex PCR was the method, and the copy in TCRdb shows in-frame clones only, minus some. In the table there are roughly 29,000 clones, roughly 92% of which are singletons. From germline, CDR1 is MNHNS and CDR2 SASEGT. The CDR3 loop spans 14 amino acids. Germline trimming cut 6 bases from V and 4 bases from J; bases unmatched to any gene: 5. On this clone: Its target is not known.

Autoimmune disease history or systemic immunosuppression led to patients being barred. The sequenced sample was CD4+ or CD8+ T cells sorted from blood, obtained in a trial of the OX40 agonist ivuxolimab. The chain has TRBV6-1 and TRBJ1-1; 10 bases map to TRBD1. This receptor was identified in an adult with an advanced solid tumor such as melanoma, head and neck, liver or kidney cancer. This chain's CDR3 is CASRGGQGSTEAFF. In nucleotides, the CDR3 is TGTGCCAGCAGGGGGGGACAGGGGAGCACTGAAGCTTTCTTT.